The sequence of this T cell receptor beta chain was determined in a study of T cell repertoires in cytomegalovirus infection (dated by TCRdb to about 2019). Background on the whole study: Alongside well-studied HLA-B-restricted epitopes, the peptide stimulations were aimed at recently identified HLA-C-restricted CMV epitopes, whose presentation resists viral immunomodulation. Donor HLA type was relevant to the analysis, as public TCR beta signatures indicated carriage of CMV infection together with the matching HLA type. Results the study describes overall, beyond this receptor: In both this cohort and an independent cohort of several hundred donors, the cumulative frequency of public TCR beta family members distinguished carriers of CMV infection plus the relevant HLA type. In the ex vivo response, HLA-C-restricted CMV-specific TCR beta clonotypes were dominant, and in two of eight donors the single most frequent clonotype came from this HLA-C-restricted group.

Trimming leaves V shorter by 2 bases and J shorter by 5 bases, with the junction holding 9 bases beyond the gene matches. The germline V gene provides CDR1 SGHDT and CDR2 YYEEEE. Its CDR3 holds 15 amino acids, cysteine through phenylalanine. The DNA shown is the 45-base CDR3, in frame from base 1. According to the study, the label for this sample's treatment or condition signals: in vitro stimulation with specific CMV peptide epitopes to enrich CMV-specific T cells. For this clonotype: What this receptor recognizes is not known. Within one base of it there is no much larger clone, and no base qualities were kept.

Sequencing was carried out with an Illumina HiSeq 1500. TCRdb passed the public sequencing reads through fastp at Q25 and MiXCR, retaining productive beta sequences. Rows are combined by CDR3 protein, so each entry shows the most common genes and DNA. The sample table lists over 95,000 distinct CDR3 sequences, about 33% of them with a count of one. The ten largest clones take up approximately 41% of the sample. The clonotype was recovered from a human donor in good health (CMV status not recorded). Some clones in this sample may be carry-over from other donors' samples. The sequencing used CD8+ T cells from cultured PBMCs, collected from culture after CMV antigen stimulation. The chain joins TRBV5-6 to TRBJ2-5, with 7 bases in between that match TRBD1. The base sequence is TGTGCCAGCAGCTTTATAAAGGGGGCAGGGGAGACCCAGTACTTC. The resulting protein is CASSFIKGAGETQYF. The reference TRBV5-6 and TRBJ2-5 proteins fill in what lies around the CDR3, so the full variable domain reads DAGVTQSPTHLIKTRGQQVTLRCSPKSGHDTVSWYQQALGQGPQFIFQYYEEEERQRGNFPDRFSGHQFPNYSSELNVNALLLGDSALYLCASSFIKGAGETQYFGPGTRLLVL.